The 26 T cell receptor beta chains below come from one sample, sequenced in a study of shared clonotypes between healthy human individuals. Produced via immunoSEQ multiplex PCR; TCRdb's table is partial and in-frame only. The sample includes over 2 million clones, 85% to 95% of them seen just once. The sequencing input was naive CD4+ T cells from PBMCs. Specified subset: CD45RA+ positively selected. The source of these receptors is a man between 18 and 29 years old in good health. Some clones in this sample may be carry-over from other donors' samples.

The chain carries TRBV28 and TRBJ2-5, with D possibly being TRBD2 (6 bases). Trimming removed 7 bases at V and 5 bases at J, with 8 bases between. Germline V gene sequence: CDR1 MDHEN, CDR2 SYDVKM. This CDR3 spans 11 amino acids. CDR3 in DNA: TGTGCCAGCATGGGGAGGGAGACCCAGTACTTC. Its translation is CASMGRETQYF.

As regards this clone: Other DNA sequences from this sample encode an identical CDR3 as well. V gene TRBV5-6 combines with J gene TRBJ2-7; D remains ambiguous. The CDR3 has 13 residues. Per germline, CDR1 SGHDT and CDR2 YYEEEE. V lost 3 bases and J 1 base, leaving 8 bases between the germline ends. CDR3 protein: CASSSRRSYEQYF. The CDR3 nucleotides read TGTGCCAGCAGCTCCCGAAGATCCTACGAGCAGTACTTC.

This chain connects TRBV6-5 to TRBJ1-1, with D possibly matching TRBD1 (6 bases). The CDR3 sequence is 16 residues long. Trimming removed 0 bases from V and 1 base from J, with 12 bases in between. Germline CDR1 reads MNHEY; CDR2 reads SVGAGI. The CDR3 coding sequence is TGTGCCAGCAGTTACTCGAGAGGGGGGACGAACACTGAAGCTTTCTTT. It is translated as CASSYSRGGTNTEAFF.

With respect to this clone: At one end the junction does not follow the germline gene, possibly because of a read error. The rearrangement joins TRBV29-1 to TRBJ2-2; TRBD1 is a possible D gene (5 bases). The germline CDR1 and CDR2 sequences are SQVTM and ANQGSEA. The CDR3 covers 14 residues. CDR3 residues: CSVQDSEYTGELFF. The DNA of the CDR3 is TGCAGCGTTCAAGACAGTGAGTATACCGGGGAGCTGTTTTTT.

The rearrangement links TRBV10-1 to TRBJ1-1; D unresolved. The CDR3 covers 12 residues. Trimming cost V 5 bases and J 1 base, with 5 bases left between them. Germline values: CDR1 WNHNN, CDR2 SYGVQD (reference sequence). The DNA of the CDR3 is TGCGCCAGCAGTAACCAGAACACTGAAGCTTTCTTT. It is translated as CASSNQNTEAFF.

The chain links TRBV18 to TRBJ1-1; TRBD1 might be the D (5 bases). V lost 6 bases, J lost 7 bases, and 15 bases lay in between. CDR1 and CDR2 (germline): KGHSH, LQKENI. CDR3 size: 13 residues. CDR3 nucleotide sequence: TGTGCCAGCTCGCACCCTGGAGACAGTGAAGCTTTCTTT. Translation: CASSHPGDSEAFF. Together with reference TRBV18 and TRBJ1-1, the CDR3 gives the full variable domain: NAGVMQNPRHLVRRRGQEARLRCSPMKGHSHVYWYRQLPEEGLKFMVYLQKENIIDESGMPKERFSAEFPKEGPSILRIQQVVRGDSAAYFCASSHPGDSEAFFGQGTRLTVV.

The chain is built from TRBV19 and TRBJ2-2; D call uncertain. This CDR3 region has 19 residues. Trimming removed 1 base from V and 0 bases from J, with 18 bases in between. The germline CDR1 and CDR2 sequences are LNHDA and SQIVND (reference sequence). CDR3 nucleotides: TGTGCCAGTAGTATAGGAATTTCAATGGGAACCTCGAACACCGGGGAGCTGTTTTTT. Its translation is CASSIGISMGTSNTGELFF.

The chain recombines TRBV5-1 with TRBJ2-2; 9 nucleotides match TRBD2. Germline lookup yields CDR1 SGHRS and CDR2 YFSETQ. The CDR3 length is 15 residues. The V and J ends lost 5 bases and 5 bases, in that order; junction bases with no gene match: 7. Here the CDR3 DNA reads TGCGCCAGCAGGGTAGCGGGAGTTCGGACCGGGGAGCTGTTTTTT. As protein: CASRVAGVRTGELFF.

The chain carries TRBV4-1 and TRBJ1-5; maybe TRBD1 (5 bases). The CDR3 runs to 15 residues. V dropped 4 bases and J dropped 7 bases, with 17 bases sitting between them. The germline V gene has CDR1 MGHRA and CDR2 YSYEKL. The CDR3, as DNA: TGCGCCAGCAGCCCGTCGGGGGGGGAGGACCAGCCCCAGCATTTT. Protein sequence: CASSPSGGEDQPQHF.

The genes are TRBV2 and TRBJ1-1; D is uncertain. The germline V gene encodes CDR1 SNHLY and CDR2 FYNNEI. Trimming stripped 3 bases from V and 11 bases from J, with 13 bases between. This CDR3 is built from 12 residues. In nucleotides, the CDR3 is TGTGCCAGCAGTGAGTATAGGGATCGGGCTTTCTTT. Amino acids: CASSEYRDRAFF.

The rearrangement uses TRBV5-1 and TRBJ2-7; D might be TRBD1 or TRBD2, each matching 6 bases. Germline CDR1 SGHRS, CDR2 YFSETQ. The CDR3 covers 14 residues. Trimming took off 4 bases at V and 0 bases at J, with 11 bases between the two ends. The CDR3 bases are TGCGCCAGCAGCGTAGGGGGGACCTCCTACGAGCAGTACTTC. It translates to CASSVGGTSYEQYF.

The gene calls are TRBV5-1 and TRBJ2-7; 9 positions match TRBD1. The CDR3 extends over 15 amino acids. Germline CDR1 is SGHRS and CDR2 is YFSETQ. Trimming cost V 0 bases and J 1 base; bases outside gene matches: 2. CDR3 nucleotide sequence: TGCGCCAGCAGCTTGGGGACAGGGGTATCCTACGAGCAGTACTTC. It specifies CASSLGTGVSYEQYF.

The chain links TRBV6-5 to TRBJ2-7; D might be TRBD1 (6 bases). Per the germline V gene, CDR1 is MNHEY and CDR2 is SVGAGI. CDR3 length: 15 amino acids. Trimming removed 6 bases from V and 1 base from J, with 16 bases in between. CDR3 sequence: CASRSTGTRSYEQYF. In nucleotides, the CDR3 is TGTGCCAGCAGAAGTACGGGGACAAGGTCCTACGAGCAGTACTTC.

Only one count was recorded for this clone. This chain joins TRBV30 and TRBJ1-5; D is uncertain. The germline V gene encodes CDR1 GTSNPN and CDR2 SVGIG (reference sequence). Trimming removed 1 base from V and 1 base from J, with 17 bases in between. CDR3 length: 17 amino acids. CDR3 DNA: TGTGCCTGGAGTGGACCTAGTGGGATATGGAGCAATCAGCCCCAGCATTTT. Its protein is CAWSGPSGIWSNQPQHF.

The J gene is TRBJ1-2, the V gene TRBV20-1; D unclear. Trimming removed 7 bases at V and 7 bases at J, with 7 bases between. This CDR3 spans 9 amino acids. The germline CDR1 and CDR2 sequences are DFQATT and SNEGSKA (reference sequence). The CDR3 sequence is CSVGIGYTF. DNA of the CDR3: TGCAGTGTTGGCATTGGCTACACCTTC.

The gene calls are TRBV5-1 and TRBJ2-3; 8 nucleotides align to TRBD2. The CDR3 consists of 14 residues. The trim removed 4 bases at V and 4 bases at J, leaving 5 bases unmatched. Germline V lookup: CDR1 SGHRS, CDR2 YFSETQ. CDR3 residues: CASSVAGGSDTQYF. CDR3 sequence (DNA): TGCGCCAGCAGCGTCGCGGGGGGCTCAGATACGCAGTATTTT.

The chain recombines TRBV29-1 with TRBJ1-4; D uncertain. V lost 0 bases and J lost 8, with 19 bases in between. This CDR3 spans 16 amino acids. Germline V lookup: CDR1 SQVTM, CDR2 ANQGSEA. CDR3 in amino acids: CSVEEWPTSGQEKLFF. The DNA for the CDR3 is TGCAGCGTTGAAGAGTGGCCGACATCCGGGCAGGAAAAACTGTTTTTT.

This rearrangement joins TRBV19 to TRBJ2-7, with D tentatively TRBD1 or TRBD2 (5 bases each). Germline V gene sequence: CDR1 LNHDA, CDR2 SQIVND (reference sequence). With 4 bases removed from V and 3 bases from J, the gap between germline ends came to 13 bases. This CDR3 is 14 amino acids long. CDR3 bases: TGTGCCAGTAGTAACCGAGGGGTGGGCTACGAGCAGTACTTC. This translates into CASSNRGVGYEQYF.

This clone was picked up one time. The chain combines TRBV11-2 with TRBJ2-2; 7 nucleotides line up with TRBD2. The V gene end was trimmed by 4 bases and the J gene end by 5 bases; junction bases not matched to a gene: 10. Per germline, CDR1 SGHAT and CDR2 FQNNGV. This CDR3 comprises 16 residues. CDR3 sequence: CASSSIAGFLTGELFF. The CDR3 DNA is TGTGCCAGCAGCTCCATAGCGGGTTTTTTAACCGGGGAGCTGTTTTTT.

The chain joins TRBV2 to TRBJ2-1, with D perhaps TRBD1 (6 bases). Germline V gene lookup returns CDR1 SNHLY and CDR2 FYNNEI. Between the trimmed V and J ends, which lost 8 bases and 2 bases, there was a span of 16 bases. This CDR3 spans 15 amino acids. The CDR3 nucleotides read TGTGCCAGCCGACGGGGCCAGGGGCCCTACAATGAGCAGTTCTTC. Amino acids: CASRRGQGPYNEQFF.

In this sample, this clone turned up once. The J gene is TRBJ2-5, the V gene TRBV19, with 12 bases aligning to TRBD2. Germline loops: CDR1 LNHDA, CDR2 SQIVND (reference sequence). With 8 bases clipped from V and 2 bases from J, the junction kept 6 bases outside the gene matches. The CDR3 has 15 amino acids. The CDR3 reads CASHAGTSGQETQYF. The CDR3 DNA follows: TGTGCCAGTCACGCCGGGACTAGCGGGCAAGAGACCCAGTACTTC.

The CDR3, as DNA: TGCGCCAGCAGCCTAATCGGGACTAGCGTAGATACGCAGTATTTT. As protein: CASSLIGTSVDTQYF. The chain recombines TRBV5-1 with TRBJ2-3; 10 nucleotides match TRBD2. CDR3 length equals 15 residues. The V gene's germline CDR1 is SGHRS and CDR2 YFSETQ. V shed 4 bases and J 5 bases; nucleotides not matched to a gene: 7.

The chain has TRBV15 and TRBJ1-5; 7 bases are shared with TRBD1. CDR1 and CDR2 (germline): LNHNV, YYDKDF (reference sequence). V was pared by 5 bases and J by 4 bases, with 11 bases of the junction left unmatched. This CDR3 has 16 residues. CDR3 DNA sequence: TGTGCCACCAGCCCAGGCTTGGGACAGATAAATCAGCCCCAGCATTTT. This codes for CATSPGLGQINQPQHF.

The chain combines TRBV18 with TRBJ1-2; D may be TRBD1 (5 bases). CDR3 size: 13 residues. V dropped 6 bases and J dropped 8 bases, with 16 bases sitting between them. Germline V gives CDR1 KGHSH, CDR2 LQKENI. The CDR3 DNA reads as TGTGCCAGCTCCCAGGGCAGGGAGGAAGGCTACACCTTC. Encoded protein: CASSQGREEGYTF.

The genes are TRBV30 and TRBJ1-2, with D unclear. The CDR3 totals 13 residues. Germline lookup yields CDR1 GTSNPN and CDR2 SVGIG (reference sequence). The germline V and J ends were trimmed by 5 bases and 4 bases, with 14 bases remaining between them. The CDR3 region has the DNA TGTGCCTGGGATGACACCGTACTCTATGGCTACACCTTC. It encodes CAWDDTVLYGYTF. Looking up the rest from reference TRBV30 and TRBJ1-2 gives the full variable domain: SQTIHQWPATLVQPVGSPLSLECTVEGTSNPNLYWYRQAAGRGLQLLFYSVGIGQISSEVPQNLSASRPQDRQFILSSKKLLLSDSGFYLCAWDDTVLYGYTFGSGTRLTVV.

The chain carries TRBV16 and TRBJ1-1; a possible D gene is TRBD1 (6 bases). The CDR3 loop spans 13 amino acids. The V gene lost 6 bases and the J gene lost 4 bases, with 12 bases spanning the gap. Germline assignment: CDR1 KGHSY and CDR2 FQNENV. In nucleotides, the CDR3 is TGTGCCAGCAGTTATGAGGGGGGCACTGAAGCTTTCTTT. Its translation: CASSYEGGTEAFF.